This T cell receptor (beta chain) stems from a study of metastatic and nonmetastatic thyroid tumors. Study-wide background: The study looked at repertoires side by side in blood and in tumor or nodule tissue from malignant and benign thyroid patients.

Germline-derived CDR1 and CDR2 are KGHSH and LQKENI. Trimming removed 4 bases from V and 0 bases from J, with 10 bases in between. This CDR3 region has 15 residues. TCRdb re-clonotyped the PCR reads through MiXCR. This table holds around 53,000 clones, around 20% found once. There were no patients who had received any treatment before thyroid surgery. This clonotype originated in a female donor with papillary thyroid cancer or a benign thyroid nodule (not recorded which). Some clones in this sample may be carry-over from other donors' samples. The chain is built from TRBV18 and TRBJ1-5; D ambiguous. The sequenced material came from blood. The DNA of the CDR3 is TGTGCCAGCTCACAATCCTGGGGTAGCAATCAGCCCCAGCATTTT. It specifies CASSQSWGSNQPQHF.